The TCR beta chain under discussion was sequenced for a study of cytomegalovirus exposure and HLA in healthy donors. The wider study: In an early release, HLA-typed donors contributed some 80 million unique TCR sequences. Genotyping of nearly 400 donors showed that roughly 83% belonged to the Caucasian-associated ancestry cluster.

This clone was counted between two and nine times. Its antigen is undetermined. Germline V gene lookup returns CDR1 SEHNR and CDR2 FQNEAQ (reference sequence). CDR3 length equals 12 residues. Trimming cost V 5 bases and J 4 bases, with 6 bases left between them. PCR used 60 Vbeta primers and 13 Jbeta primers. Libraries were prepared by immunoSEQ multiplex PCR; TCRdb keeps only in-frame clonotypes and omits some of them. The sample records around 150,000 clones, roughly 63% being singletons. Notes on the study in general: Reports indicated that the classifier achieved high specificity and sensitivity in diagnosing cytomegalovirus status. Highly shared variants forming one cluster were likely a sequencing artifact.

Specimen: PBMCs. The chain is built from TRBV7-9 and TRBJ1-5; the D is unclear. The receptor was isolated from a woman in her fifties or sixties in good health and CMV-seropositive. The chain's CDR3 is CASSPVNQPQHF. For the CDR3, the DNA is TGTGCCAGCAGCCCGGTAAATCAGCCCCAGCATTTT.